This entry concerns a single T cell receptor beta chain. The antigen it recognizes is unknown. Base qualities were left out, and no much larger clone turns up one base away. Donors were a few dozen systemically healthy Caucasian individuals from Russia aged roughly 6 to 90 years. Each donor gave 9 to 10 milliliters of peripheral blood, collected into EDTA-treated Vacutainer tubes. Ficoll-Paque density-gradient centrifugation was used to isolate PBMCs, with at least 6.5 million per sample. Total RNA, at least 6 micrograms per sample, was extracted from PBMCs with Trizol reagent. For every donor, flow cytometry on a PBMC aliquot measured the percentage of naive CD45RAhigh/CD27high T cells. The library was obtained by 5' RACE. Data came from an Illumina HiSeq 2500. The second PCR ran for roughly 7 to 11 cycles and used a J-beta primer mix along with a sample-barcoded 5' primer. Each TCR beta cDNA molecule received a unique molecular identifier from a template-switch 5' adaptor carrying 12 random nucleotides. At least 2.5 million CDR3-containing paired-end reads were obtained from each sample. First-strand cDNA synthesis was performed from all RNA using the Mint cDNA synthesis kit, with priming by a TRBC-specific oligonucleotide. All cDNA was treated with uracil-DNA glycosylase and then went through a first 18-cycle PCR with the universal primers M1SS and BC2_uni_R. The authors processed their data as follows. Normalization of each sample was performed by random selection of 1 million high-quality reads, each carrying a distinct molecular identifier. Instead of being binned into consensus sequences, reads with shared molecular identifiers were discarded. MiTCR, with a Q25 quality threshold and the strictest error-elimination algorithm, was used for CDR3 identification, clonotype clustering and error correction. A nonparametric unseen species model with Euler transformation was used to estimate lower-bound total TCR beta diversity. TCRdb itself trimmed the public reads at Q25 with fastp, ran MiXCR and retained productive beta chains. A single entry per CDR3 protein holds the most common genes and DNA from its merged rows. These V and J calls rely on TCRdb rather than the paper's analysis. The sample table holds under 2,000,000 distinct CDR3 sequences, of which around 50% were seen once. Together, the top ten hold around 2.1% of the sample.

Looking up the germline V gene yields CDR1 MNHNS and CDR2 SASEGT. From cysteine to phenylalanine, the CDR3 is 15 amino acids long. The sequence is cut down to CDR3 DNA, 45 bases in frame from base 1. Trimming at the junction amounts to 3 bases on V and 2 bases on J, and the germline ends lie 12 bases apart. The sample comes from a study of blood T cells in healthy people across ages (dated by TCRdb to between 2014 and 2016). With regard to the full study: In model experiments, template switching captured about one uniquely barcoded TCR beta cDNA molecule for every two T cells. The donors were divided into four age groups: young (average around 16 years), middle-aged (almost 40), aged (approximately 59) and long-lived (more than 75). To avoid experimental bias, donors of different ages were randomly spread across the sequencing lanes. Using the same blood draw, the study looked at two additional independent replicas of 1 million unique cDNA reads for two donors, one aged 18 to 30 and the other aged 80 or older. Using deep sequencing normalized with unique cDNA molecular identifiers, the study measured how TCR beta repertoire diversity changes with age. Here is what the overall study found, with its caveats: Estimates of total diversity based on one million sequenced T cells were regarded as lower bounds and as underestimates. Compared with the aged group, more naive CD4+ T cells, fewer expanded clones and increased TCR diversity were shown by the long-lived group, suggesting age selection. Because profiling used bulk unsorted PBMCs, naive and antigen-experienced compartments could not be compared conclusively. Donor CMV infection status was unknown, potentially confounding age-related changes in expanded clonotypes. Observed TCR beta diversity per million T cells fell roughly linearly with age, and a significant reduction was already apparent by age about 43. A strong correlation was found between observed TCR beta diversity and the percentage of naive T cells measured by flow cytometry.

Sequences were obtained from blood. The origin of this receptor is a middle-aged woman in good health. The V and J genes are TRBV6-1 and TRBJ2-3, with TRBD2 perhaps the D gene, on 7 matching bases. The CDR3 loop reads CASSERGPITDTQYF. At the DNA level, the sequence is TGTGCCAGCAGTGAGCGGGGGCCCATCACAGATACGCAGTATTTT.